The source of this TCR beta chain is a study of blood T cells in healthy people across ages (dated by TCRdb to the mid-2010s). General notes on the study: In model experiments, template switching captured roughly one uniquely barcoded TCR beta cDNA molecule for every two T cells. To avoid experimental bias, donors of different ages were spread randomly across the sequencing lanes. Four age groups were formed from the donors: young (average 16 years), middle-aged (approximately 42), aged (more than 55) and long-lived (less than 85). Using the same blood draw, the study looked at two additional independent replicas of 1 million unique cDNA reads for two donors, one aged 18 to 30 and the other aged 80 or older. Using deep sequencing normalized with unique cDNA molecular identifiers, the study measured how TCR beta repertoire diversity changes with age.

What the research found in general, with its limitations: Estimates of total diversity based on one million sequenced T cells were considered lower bounds and underestimates. Because profiling used bulk unsorted PBMCs, naive and antigen-experienced compartments could not be compared conclusively. Observed TCR beta diversity per million T cells fell roughly linearly with age, and a significant reduction was already apparent by age approximately 40. The percentage of naive T cells measured by flow cytometry correlated strongly with observed TCR beta diversity. Compared with the aged group, more naive CD4+ T cells, fewer expanded clones and increased TCR diversity were shown by the long-lived group, suggesting age selection. The CMV infection status of donors was not known, potentially confounding age-related changes in expanded clonotypes.

Regarding this clonotype: What antigen it recognizes has not been identified. No quality values exist for individual bases; no much larger clone is one base distant.

The CDR3 starts with the cysteine, ends with the phenylalanine, and has 9 residues. Just CDR3 DNA is preserved here, 27 bases in frame from base 1. Reading the germline V gene gives CDR1 SQVTM and CDR2 ANQGSEA. The roughly 38 donors, aged 6 to 90 years, were systemically healthy Caucasian individuals from Russia. Each donor gave 8 to 10 milliliters of peripheral blood, drawn into EDTA-treated Vacutainer tubes. PBMCs were isolated by Ficoll-Paque density-gradient centrifugation, with at least 7 million obtained per sample. Trizol reagent was used to extract total RNA from the PBMCs, yielding at least 5.5 micrograms per sample. Naive CD45RAhigh/CD27high T cell percentages were measured by flow cytometry on a PBMC aliquot from every donor. Libraries came from 5' RACE. Reads for this sample came from an Illumina HiSeq 2500. A second PCR of about 7 to 12 cycles was run with a J-beta primer mix and a sample-barcoded 5' primer. Each TCR beta cDNA molecule received a unique molecular identifier from a template-switch 5' adaptor carrying 12 random nucleotides. Each sample yielded at least 2.5 million CDR3-containing paired-end reads. The Mint cDNA synthesis kit, primed by a TRBC-specific oligonucleotide, was used to synthesize first-strand cDNA from all RNA. All cDNA was treated with uracil-DNA glycosylase and then went through a first 18-cycle PCR with the universal primers M1SS and BC2_uni_R. In the original analysis: For normalization, 1 million high-quality reads, each with a distinct molecular identifier, were randomly selected from each sample. Instead of being binned into consensus sequences, reads that shared molecular identifiers were thrown out. MiTCR, run with a Q25 quality threshold and the strictest error-elimination algorithm, handled CDR3 identification, clonotype clustering and error correction. A nonparametric unseen species model with Euler transformation was used to estimate a lower bound on total TCR beta diversity. TCRdb trimmed public reads at Q25 via fastp, called clones via MiXCR and kept in-frame beta chains. All rows with the same CDR3 protein become a single entry with the most common DNA and genes. TCRdb assigned the V and J calls; the authors' analysis was not used. For this sample the table gives about 730,000 distinct CDR3 sequences, of which roughly 41% were detected only once. Of the sample, 20% to 25% falls within the top ten clones.

The receptor's source is a woman aged 55-75 years in good health. The chain joins TRBV29-1 to TRBJ2-1, with no D gene named confidently. The J call may be faulty, since TRBJ2-7 better matches the DNA end. The sequenced material came from blood. In nucleotides, the sequence is TGCAGCGTTACCAATGAGCAGTACTTC. Its translation is CSVTNEQYF.